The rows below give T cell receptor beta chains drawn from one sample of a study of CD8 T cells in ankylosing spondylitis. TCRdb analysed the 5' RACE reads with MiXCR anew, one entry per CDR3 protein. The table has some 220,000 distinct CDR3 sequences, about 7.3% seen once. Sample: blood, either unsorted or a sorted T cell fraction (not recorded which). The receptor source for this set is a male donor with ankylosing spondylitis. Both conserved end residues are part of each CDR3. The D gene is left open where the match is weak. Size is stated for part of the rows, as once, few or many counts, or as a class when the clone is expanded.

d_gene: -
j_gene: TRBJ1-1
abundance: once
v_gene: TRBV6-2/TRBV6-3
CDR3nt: TGTGCCAGCAGTTATTTCACTGAAGCTTTCTTT
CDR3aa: CASSYFTEAFF

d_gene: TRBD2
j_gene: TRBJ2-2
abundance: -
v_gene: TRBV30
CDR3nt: TGTGCCTGGAGGGGCCCAGAAGCGGGAGTGACCGGGGAGCTGTTTTTT
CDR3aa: CAWRGPEAGVTGELFF

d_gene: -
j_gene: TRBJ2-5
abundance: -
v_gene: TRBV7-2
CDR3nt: TGTGCCAGCACCCTATCTTTTGAGACCCAGTACTTC
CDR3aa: CASTLSFETQYF

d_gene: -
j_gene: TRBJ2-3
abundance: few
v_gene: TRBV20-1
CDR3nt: TGCAGTGCTAGAGGGACAGGCACAGATACGCAGTATTTT
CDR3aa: CSARGTGTDTQYF

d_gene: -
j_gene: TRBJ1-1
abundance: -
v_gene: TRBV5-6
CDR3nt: TGTGCCAGCAGCTTGATCACTGAAGCTTTCTTT
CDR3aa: CASSLITEAFF

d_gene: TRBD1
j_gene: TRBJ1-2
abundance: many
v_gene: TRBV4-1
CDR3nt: TGCGCCAGCAGCCAAACCCGGGACAGGGGAATCTCGGGCTACACCTTC
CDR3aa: CASSQTRDRGISGYTF

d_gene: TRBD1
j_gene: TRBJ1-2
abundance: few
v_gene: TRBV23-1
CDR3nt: TGCGCCAGCAGTCAATGGAGGGGAGACAGGGCACCTTATGGCTACACCTTC
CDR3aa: CASSQWRGDRAPYGYTF

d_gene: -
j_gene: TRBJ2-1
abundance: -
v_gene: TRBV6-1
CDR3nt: TGTGCCAGCAGCCCCTCCGGGGAAGAGCAATACAATGAGCAGTTCTTC
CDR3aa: CASSPSGEEQYNEQFF

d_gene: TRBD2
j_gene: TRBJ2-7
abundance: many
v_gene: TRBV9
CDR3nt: TGTGCCAGCAGCTCCCAAGGACTAGCCTACGAGCAGTACTTC
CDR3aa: CASSSQGLAYEQYF

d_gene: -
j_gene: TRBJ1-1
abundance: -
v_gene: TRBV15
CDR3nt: TGTGCCACCAGGTACCCGTCATCGAACACTGAAGCTTTCTTT
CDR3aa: CATRYPSSNTEAFF

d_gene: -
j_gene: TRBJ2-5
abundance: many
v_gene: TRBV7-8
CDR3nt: TGTGCCAGCAGCCCTACCTTGCGACCCCAAGAGACCCAGTACTTC
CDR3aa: CASSPTLRPQETQYF

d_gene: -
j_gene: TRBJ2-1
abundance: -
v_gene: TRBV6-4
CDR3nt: TGTGCCAGCAGTGAAAGGCCGTACAATGAGCAGTTCTTC
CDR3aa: CASSERPYNEQFF

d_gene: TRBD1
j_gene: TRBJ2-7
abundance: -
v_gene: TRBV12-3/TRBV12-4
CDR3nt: TGTGCCAGCAGTTTAAAGCACAGGGGGAATGACGAGCAGTACTTC
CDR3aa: CASSLKHRGNDEQYF

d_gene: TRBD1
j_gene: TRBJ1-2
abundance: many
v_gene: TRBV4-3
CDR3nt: TGCGCCAGCAGCCAAGATCGGGGACAGGGTCATGGCTACACCTTC
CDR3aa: CASSQDRGQGHGYTF

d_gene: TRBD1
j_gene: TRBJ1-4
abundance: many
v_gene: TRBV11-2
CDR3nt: TGTGCCAGCAGCTCGTCCCGGGACAGGGGAAAACTGTTTTTT
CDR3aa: CASSSSRDRGKLFF

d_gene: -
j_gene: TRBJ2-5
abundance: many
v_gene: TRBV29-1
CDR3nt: TGCAGCGGTGGGGGACAAAACCAAGAGACCCAGTACTTC
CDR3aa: CSGGGQNQETQYF

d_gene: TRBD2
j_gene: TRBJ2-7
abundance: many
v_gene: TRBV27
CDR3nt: TGTGCCAGCGGACTAGCGGGATGGGAGCAGTACTTC
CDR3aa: CASGLAGWEQYF

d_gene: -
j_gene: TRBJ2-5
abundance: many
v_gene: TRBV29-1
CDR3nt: TGCAGCGTTGCCCCCAGGGGTCGGTTGGATACCCAGTACTTC
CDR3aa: CSVAPRGRLDTQYF

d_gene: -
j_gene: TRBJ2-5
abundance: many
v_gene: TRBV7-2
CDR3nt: TGTGCCAGCAGCTTAACACTAGTTGAGACCCAGTACTTC
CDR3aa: CASSLTLVETQYF

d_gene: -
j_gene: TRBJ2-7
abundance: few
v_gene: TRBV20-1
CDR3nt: TGCAGTGCTAGTTGGTCCGCTCCCCCCCCCTACGAGCAGTACTTC
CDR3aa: CSASWSAPPPYEQYF

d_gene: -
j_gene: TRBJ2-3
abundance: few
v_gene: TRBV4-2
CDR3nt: TGTGCCAGCAGCCAAATGCGGGGAGAAGAAACAGATACGCAGTATTTT
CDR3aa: CASSQMRGEETDTQYF

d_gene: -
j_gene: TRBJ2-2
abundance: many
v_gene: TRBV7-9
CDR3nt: TGTGCCACCCTACAGGGAGGAACCGGGGAGCTGTTTTTT
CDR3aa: CATLQGGTGELFF

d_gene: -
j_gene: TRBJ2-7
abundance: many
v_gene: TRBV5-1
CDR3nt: TGCGCCCCCCTCCTGCGAAGTTACGAGCAGTACTTC
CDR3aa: CAPLLRSYEQYF

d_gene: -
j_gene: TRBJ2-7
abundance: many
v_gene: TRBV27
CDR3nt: TGTGCCAGCAGTTTATCTCCGGGAACCACCTACGAGCAGTACTTC
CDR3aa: CASSLSPGTTYEQYF

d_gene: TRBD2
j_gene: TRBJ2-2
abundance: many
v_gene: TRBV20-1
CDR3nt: TGCAGTGCTCCTTCACCCTTTAGCGGGAGAAACACCGGGGAGCTGTTTTTT
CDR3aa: CSAPSPFSGRNTGELFF